This TCR beta chain appears in the sequencing data of a study of T cell responses to AZD1222 COVID-19 vaccine. Study-wide points: Recipients of AZD1222 seropositive at baseline numbered only 6 or 7.

Germline assignment: CDR1 MDHEN and CDR2 SYDVKM. CDR3 length: 16 residues. Trimming removed 6 bases from V and 1 base from J, with 16 bases in between. TCRdb keeps only in-frame clones here, not all; method: immunoSEQ multiplex PCR. The sample has around 97,000 clones, 91% seen once. This clone was seen once. Its cognate antigen is unknown. The TCR comes from an adult in good health. V and J are TRBV28 and TRBJ2-1; D might be TRBD2 (6 bases). The sequencing here drew on peripheral blood, taken on day 0 of AZD1222 vaccination. DNA for the CDR3: TGTGCCAGCAGCTCCGGAGCGGGCCTATCCTACAATGAGCAGTTCTTC. Encoded protein: CASSSGAGLSYNEQFF.